Shown below are 20 T cell receptor beta chains from a single sample sequenced in a study of immune heterogeneity within non-small cell lung tumors. Template material comprised bulk tumor genomic DNA at 600 ng per sample. Biopsies that were spaced far apart were taken, several per primary tumor, during surgery. The cohort was untreated, with newly diagnosed non-small cell lung cancer undergoing curative surgery. Multiplex PCR was performed with 32 V and 13 J primers, and it amplified TCR beta CDR3. TCRdb independently ran MiXCR on the multiplex PCR reads; one entry per CDR3 protein. In the table there are 8,000 to 13,000 distinct CDR3 sequences, around 17% of which are singletons. Sequencing was carried out using lung tumor tissue. The receptors originated from a man in his forties with non-small cell lung cancer.

This clonotype was recorded at least ten times. This chain uses TRBV2 with TRBJ2-3; D is undetermined. Germline V gene sequence: CDR1 SNHLY, CDR2 FYNNEI. The CDR3 is 15 amino acids. V was shortened by 1 base and J by 7 bases, with 15 bases between the two germline ends. The CDR3 spells CASSEGTLTPYTQYF. The CDR3 bases are TGTGCCAGCAGTGAAGGGACCCTAACCCCGTATACGCAGTATTTT. Supplemented by reference TRBV2 and TRBJ2-3, the full variable domain reads EPEVTQTPSHQVTQMGQEVILRCVPISNHLYFYWYRQILGQKVEFLVSFYNNEISEKSEIFDDQFSVERPDGSNFTLKIRSTKLEDSAMYFCASSEGTLTPYTQYFGPGTRLTVL.

In this sample, this clonotype is medium-sized. The genes are TRBV9 and TRBJ2-4, with D perhaps matching TRBD2 (6 bases). Germline V gives CDR1 SGDLS, CDR2 YYNGEE. The CDR3 has 13 residues. V lost 4 bases, J lost 9 bases, and 14 bases lay in between. The DNA for the CDR3 is TGTGCCAGCAGCCCGGGGGAGGCCGGCATTCAGTACTTC. Translating it yields CASSPGEAGIQYF.

CDR3 in amino acids: CSATAVGPYEQYF. In DNA form, the CDR3 reads TGCAGTGCTACCGCCGTGGGCCCCTACGAGCAGTACTTC. V gene TRBV20-1 combines with J gene TRBJ2-7; D is unresolved. Trimming left V 4 bases short and J 2 bases short, with 12 bases between. Germline values: CDR1 DFQATT, CDR2 SNEGSKA (reference sequence). This CDR3 has 13 amino acids.

In its sample, this clonotype was seen many times. J is TRBJ1-1 and V is TRBV3-1; possibly TRBD1 for D (5 bases). V dropped 0 bases and J dropped 4 bases, with 15 bases sitting between them. The CDR3 has 16 residues. Germline loops: CDR1 LGHDT, CDR2 YNNKEL (reference sequence). The CDR3 coding sequence is TGTGCCAGCAGCCAAGATTATTTTGGGGGTTCCACTGAAGCTTTCTTT. Amino acids: CASSQDYFGGSTEAFF. The entire variable domain, with the rest obtained from reference TRBV3-1 and TRBJ1-1, is as follows: DTAVSQTPKYLVTQMGNDKSIKCEQNLGHDTMYWYKQDSKKFLKIMFSYNNKELIINETVPNRFSPKSPDKAHLNLHINSLELGDSAVYFCASSQDYFGGSTEAFFGQGTRLTVV.

V and J are TRBV20-1 and TRBJ1-1; no clear D gene. V shed 2 bases and J shed 1 base, with 5 bases lying between them. The CDR3 totals 12 residues. Germline V gene sequence: CDR1 DFQATT, CDR2 SNEGSKA (reference sequence). The CDR3 DNA follows: TGCAGTGCTAGACAGGAGAACACTGAAGCTTTCTTT. This gives the protein CSARQENTEAFF.

By its share, this clonotype is medium-sized. Here the CDR3 DNA reads TGTGCCAGCAGCTTTAGCGGGAGAGGCTACAATGAGCAGTTCTTC. Translation gives CASSFSGRGYNEQFF. The V call is TRBV11-2, the J call TRBJ2-1; TRBD2 matches at 9 bases. This CDR3 has 15 amino acids. V lost 3 bases and J lost 3; bases outside the gene matches: 3. The germline CDR1 and CDR2 sequences are SGHAT and FQNNGV.

In its sample, this clonotype was seen many times. The chain is built from TRBV7-2 and TRBJ2-3; D tentatively fits TRBD1 or TRBD2 (5 bases each). The CDR3 covers 17 residues. Germline V gene data show CDR1 as SGHTA and CDR2 as FQGNSA. Trimming took 5 bases from V and 4 from J, leaving 22 bases between them. In nucleotides, the CDR3 is TGTGCCAGCAGCAGTGACGAGGGGTTCAGTAGGGCAGATACGCAGTATTTT. It is translated as CASSSDEGFSRADTQYF.

This clonotype was observed a handful of times. The V and J genes are TRBV19 and TRBJ2-1; D uncertain. The germline gives CDR1 LNHDA, CDR2 SQIVND (reference sequence). This CDR3 region has 13 residues. The V and J ends lost 5 bases and 6 bases respectively, with 11 bases between them. The CDR3 here is CASSPRRANEQFF. In DNA form, the CDR3 reads TGTGCCAGTAGTCCCCGAAGGGCCAATGAGCAGTTCTTC.

This clonotype is labeled as medium-sized. The chain links TRBV7-8 to TRBJ1-6; the D gene is possibly TRBD1 (6 bases). The CDR3 runs 15 residues. Deletions cut 5 bases from V and 7 bases from J, with 15 bases between. The germline CDR1 and CDR2 sequences are SGHVS and FQNEAQ. This chain's CDR3 is CASSREQGWNSPLHF. The CDR3 DNA follows: TGTGCCAGCAGCCGTGAACAGGGATGGAATTCACCCCTCCACTTT. Together with reference TRBV7-8 and TRBJ1-6, the CDR3 gives the full variable domain: GAGVSQSPRYKVAKRGQDVALRCDPISGHVSLFWYQQALGQGPEFLTYFQNEAQLDKSGLPSDRFFAERPEGSVSTLKIQRTQQEDSAVYLCASSREQGWNSPLHFGNGTRLTVT.

In this sample, this clonotype turned up once. The conserved closing phenylalanine or tryptophan is absent in this CDR3, likely reflecting a read error. No DNA is shown, since the ends of the CDR3 on it are uncertain; the CDR3 is the one TCRdb lists. The J gene is TRBJ2-4, the V gene TRBV30; TRBD2, the table's D call, lacks a check against the DNA. Germline CDR1 GTSNPN, CDR2 SVGIG (reference sequence). From its first to its last residue, the CDR3 has 14 amino acids. The chain's CDR3 is CAWSGKSYEQYFGP.

In its sample, this clonotype is medium-sized. The rearrangement joins TRBV11-2 to TRBJ1-2; D is undetermined. V lost 0 bases to trimming and J lost 4 bases, with 6 bases between them. The germline V gene encodes CDR1 SGHAT and CDR2 FQNNGV. The CDR3 has 13 amino acids. CDR3: CASSLDYSYGYTF. DNA for the CDR3: TGTGCCAGCAGCTTAGATTACAGCTATGGCTACACCTTC.

This clonotype was observed many times. The chain couples TRBV5-1 to TRBJ1-2; D gene ambiguous. CDR1 and CDR2 (germline): SGHRS, YFSETQ. The CDR3 sequence is 13 residues long. The V gene lost 5 bases and the J gene lost 6 bases, with 14 bases spanning the gap. CDR3 DNA: TGCGCCAGCAGTTCGTCCGGCTATGATGGCTACACCTTC. Translated: CASSSSGYDGYTF.

This clonotype is medium-sized by share. The V and J genes are TRBV6-5 and TRBJ1-4; TRBD1 agrees at 10 bases. This CDR3 comprises 16 residues. CDR1 is MNHEY and CDR2 is SVGAGI in the germline V gene. The junction had 6 bases not matched to a gene; V was cut back by 1 base and J by 7 bases. CDR3 nucleotide sequence: TGTGCCAGCAGTTACTTTTTGGGGGACAGGGGTGAAAAACTGTTTTTT. The encoded protein is CASSYFLGDRGEKLFF.

In this sample, this clonotype turned up many times. The rearrangement links TRBV6-2 or TRBV6-3 to TRBJ2-7, with 10 bases aligning to TRBD1. The CDR3 covers 18 residues. The J segment lost 2 bases and the V segment lost 0 bases, leaving 10 bases of the junction unmatched. Germline values: CDR1 MNHEY, CDR2 SVGEGT. The CDR3 loop is CASSYSFGTGDTPYEQYF. The CDR3, as DNA: TGTGCCAGCAGTTACTCCTTCGGGACAGGGGACACCCCCTACGAGCAGTACTTC.

By frequency in the sample, this clonotype is medium-sized. The V gene is TRBV3-1, the J gene TRBJ1-2; TRBD1 matches at 12 bases. The CDR3 extends over 15 amino acids. After removal of 5 bases from V and 2 bases from J, the junction contained 3 bases not matched to a gene. Per the germline V gene, CDR1 is LGHDT and CDR2 is YNNKEL (reference sequence). CDR3 nucleotide sequence: TGTGCCAGCAGCGAGGGACAGGGGGCGAACTATGGCTACACCTTC. It codes for CASSEGQGANYGYTF.

As regards this clonotype: Germline and junction disagree at one end, which may indicate a read error. This rearrangement joins TRBV7-6 to TRBJ2-3, with 8 bases fitting TRBD2. This CDR3 comprises 15 residues. Germline V CDR1 and CDR2: SGHVS, FNYEAQ. The CDR3 loop reads CASSLDYGGEDTQDF. The CDR3 DNA reads as TGTGCCAGCAGCTTAGACTACGGGGGGGAGGATACGCAGGATTTT.

The chain joins TRBV19 to TRBJ2-1; D might be TRBD1 (5 bases). This CDR3 region has 14 residues. Trimming removed 10 bases from V and 3 bases from J, with 16 bases in between. Germline CDR1 is LNHDA and CDR2 is SQIVND (reference sequence). The CDR3 spells CATEIRVVYNEQFF. The DNA of the CDR3 is TGTGCCACGGAGATCAGGGTTGTCTACAATGAGCAGTTCTTC.

By frequency in the sample, this clonotype is medium-sized. CDR3 DNA: TGTGCCAGCAGCTCCGGGACGTCACCCCTCCACTTT. It is translated as CASSSGTSPLHF. The chain combines TRBV3-1 with TRBJ1-6; D possibly corresponds to TRBD1 (5 bases). From germline, CDR1 is LGHDT and CDR2 YNNKEL (reference sequence). The V end was cut by 5 bases, the J end by 10 bases, with 9 bases between. This CDR3 has 12 amino acids.

This clonotype is deemed medium-sized. V usage is TRBV5-1 and J usage is TRBJ1-5; tentative D call: TRBD1 (6 bases). CDR1 and CDR2 (germline): SGHRS, YFSETQ. V lost 0 bases, J lost 7 bases, and 8 bases lay in between. This CDR3 has 13 amino acids. Here the CDR3 reads CASSLVGGQPQHF. CDR3 nucleotides: TGCGCCAGCAGCTTGGTTGGGGGCCAGCCCCAGCATTTT.

At least ten counts were recorded for this clonotype. The CDR3 DNA is TGTGCCAGCAGTTACAGGGGGCGGTATGAGCAGTTCTTC. It translates to CASSYRGRYEQFF. The genes are TRBV6-1 and TRBJ2-1; 9 bases line up with TRBD1. From germline, CDR1 is MNHNS and CDR2 SASEGT. The ends lost 5 bases at V and 8 bases at J; junction bases unmatched: 4. The CDR3 runs 13 residues.